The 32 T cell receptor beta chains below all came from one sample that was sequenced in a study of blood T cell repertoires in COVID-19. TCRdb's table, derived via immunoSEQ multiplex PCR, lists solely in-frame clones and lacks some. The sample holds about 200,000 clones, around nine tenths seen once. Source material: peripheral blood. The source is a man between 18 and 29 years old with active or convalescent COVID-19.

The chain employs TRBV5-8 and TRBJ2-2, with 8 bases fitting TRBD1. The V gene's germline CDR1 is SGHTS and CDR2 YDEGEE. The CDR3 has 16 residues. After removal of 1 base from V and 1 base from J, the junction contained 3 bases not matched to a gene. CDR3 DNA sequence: TGTGCCAGCAGCTTGACGGGACAGGTGAACACCGGGGAGCTGTTTTTT. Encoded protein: CASSLTGQVNTGELFF.

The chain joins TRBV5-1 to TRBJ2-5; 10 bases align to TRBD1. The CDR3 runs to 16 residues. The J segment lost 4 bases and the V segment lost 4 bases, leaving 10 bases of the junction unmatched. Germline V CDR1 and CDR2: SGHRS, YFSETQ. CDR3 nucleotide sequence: TGCGCCAGCAGCAGAGAAGCGGGACAGGGGTTAGAGACCCAGTACTTC. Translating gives CASSREAGQGLETQYF.

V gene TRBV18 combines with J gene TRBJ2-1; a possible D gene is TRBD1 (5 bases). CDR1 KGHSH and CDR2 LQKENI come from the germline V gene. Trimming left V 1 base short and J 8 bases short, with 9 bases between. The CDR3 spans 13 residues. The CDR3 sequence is CASSPQGRDEQFF. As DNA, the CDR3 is TGTGCCAGCTCACCACAGGGGCGCGATGAGCAGTTCTTC. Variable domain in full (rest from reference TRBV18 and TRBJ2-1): NAGVMQNPRHLVRRRGQEARLRCSPMKGHSHVYWYRQLPEEGLKFMVYLQKENIIDESGMPKERFSAEFPKEGPSILRIQQVVRGDSAAYFCASSPQGRDEQFFGPGTRLTVL.

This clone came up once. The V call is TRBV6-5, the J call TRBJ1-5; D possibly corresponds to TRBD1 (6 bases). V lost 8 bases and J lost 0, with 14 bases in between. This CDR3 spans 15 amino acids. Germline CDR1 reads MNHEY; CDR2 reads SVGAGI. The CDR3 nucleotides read TGTGCCAGCGGGGAGGGGGGTTCTAGCAATCAGCCCCAGCATTTT. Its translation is CASGEGGSSNQPQHF.

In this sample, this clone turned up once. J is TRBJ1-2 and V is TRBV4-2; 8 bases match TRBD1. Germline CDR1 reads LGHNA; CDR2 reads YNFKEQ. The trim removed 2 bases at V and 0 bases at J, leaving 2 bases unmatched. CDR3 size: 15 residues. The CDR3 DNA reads TGTGCCAGCAGCCAATGGACAGGGTCTAACTATGGCTACACCTTC. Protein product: CASSQWTGSNYGYTF.

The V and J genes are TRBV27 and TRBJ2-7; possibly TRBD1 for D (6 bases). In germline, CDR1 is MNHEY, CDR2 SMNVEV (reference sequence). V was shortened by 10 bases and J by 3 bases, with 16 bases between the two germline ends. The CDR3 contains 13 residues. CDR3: CATQGKGHYEQYF. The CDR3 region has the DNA TGTGCCACCCAGGGGAAGGGCCACTACGAGCAGTACTTC.

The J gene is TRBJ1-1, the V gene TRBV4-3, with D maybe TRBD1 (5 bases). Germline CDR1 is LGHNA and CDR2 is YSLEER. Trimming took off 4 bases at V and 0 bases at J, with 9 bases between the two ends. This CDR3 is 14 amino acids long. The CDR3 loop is CASSPGGMNTEAFF. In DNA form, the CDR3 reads TGCGCCAGCAGCCCGGGGGGGATGAACACTGAAGCTTTCTTT.

In DNA form, the CDR3 reads TGTGCCAGCAGTCCTCCCCAGGGGAGTTGGTCTGGAAACACCATATATTTT. Protein product: CASSPPQGSWSGNTIYF. The V gene is TRBV11-2, the J gene TRBJ1-3, with TRBD1 as a possible D gene (6 bases). Deletions cut 6 bases from V and 1 base from J, with 19 bases between. Per the germline V gene, CDR1 is SGHAT and CDR2 is FQNNGV. CDR3 length: 17 residues.

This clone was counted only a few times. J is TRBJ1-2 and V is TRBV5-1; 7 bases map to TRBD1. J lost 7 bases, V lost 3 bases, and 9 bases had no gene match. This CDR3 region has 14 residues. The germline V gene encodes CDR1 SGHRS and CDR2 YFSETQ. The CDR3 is CASSWGQTKGGYTF. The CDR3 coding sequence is TGCGCCAGCAGCTGGGGACAGACAAAAGGTGGCTACACCTTC.

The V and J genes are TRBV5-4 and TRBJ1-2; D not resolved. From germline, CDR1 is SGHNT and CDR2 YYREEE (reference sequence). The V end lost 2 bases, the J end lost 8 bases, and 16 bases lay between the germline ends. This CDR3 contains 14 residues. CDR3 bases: TGTGCCAGCAGCTTTAACGCGGGTGGCAGCGGCTACACCTTC. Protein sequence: CASSFNAGGSGYTF.

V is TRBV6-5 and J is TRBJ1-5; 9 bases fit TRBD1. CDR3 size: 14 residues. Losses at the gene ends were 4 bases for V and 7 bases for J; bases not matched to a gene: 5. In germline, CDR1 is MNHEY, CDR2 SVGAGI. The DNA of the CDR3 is TGTGCCAGCAGTTCACGGACAGGGGACCAGCCCCAGCATTTT. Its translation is CASSSRTGDQPQHF.

This CDR3 reads CASSPEKWTPGTEAFF. The CDR3 DNA follows: TGTGCCAGCTCACCCGAAAAATGGACACCGGGCACTGAAGCTTTCTTT. V and J are TRBV18 and TRBJ1-1; possibly TRBD1 for D (5 bases). CDR3 size: 16 residues. Trimming shortened V by 3 bases and J by 4 bases, and 18 bases separated the two germline ends. The germline CDR1 and CDR2 sequences are KGHSH and LQKENI.

CDR3 sequence: CASSPRTAGNTIYF. The CDR3 DNA sequence: TGTGCCAGCAGCCCGCGGACAGCCGGAAACACCATATATTTT. The chain is built from TRBV5-6 and TRBJ1-3; the D gene is possibly TRBD1 (6 bases). In germline, CDR1 is SGHDT, CDR2 YYEEEE. Deletions cut 4 bases from V and 4 bases from J, with 12 bases between. The CDR3 totals 14 residues.

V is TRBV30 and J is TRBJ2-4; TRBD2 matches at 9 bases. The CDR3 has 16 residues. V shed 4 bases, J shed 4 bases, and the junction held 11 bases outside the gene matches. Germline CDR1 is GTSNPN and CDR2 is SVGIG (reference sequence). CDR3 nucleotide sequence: TGTGCCTGGAAGGTCTCGGGCGGGGGGGGTAAAAACATTCAGTACTTC. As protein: CAWKVSGGGGKNIQYF.

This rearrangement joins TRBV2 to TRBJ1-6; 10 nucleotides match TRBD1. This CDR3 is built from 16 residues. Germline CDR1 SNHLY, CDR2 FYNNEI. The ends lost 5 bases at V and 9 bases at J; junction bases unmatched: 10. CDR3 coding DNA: TGTGCCAGCAGTACCAGACAGGGGGCTTATGGTTCACCCCTCCACTTT. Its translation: CASSTRQGAYGSPLHF.

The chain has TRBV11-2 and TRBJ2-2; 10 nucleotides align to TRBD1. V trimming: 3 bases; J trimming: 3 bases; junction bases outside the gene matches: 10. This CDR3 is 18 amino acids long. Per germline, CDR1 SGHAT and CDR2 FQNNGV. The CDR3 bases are TGTGCCAGCAGCTTGACAGGGGGCATTTTTGGGCACACCGGGGAGCTGTTTTTT. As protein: CASSLTGGIFGHTGELFF.

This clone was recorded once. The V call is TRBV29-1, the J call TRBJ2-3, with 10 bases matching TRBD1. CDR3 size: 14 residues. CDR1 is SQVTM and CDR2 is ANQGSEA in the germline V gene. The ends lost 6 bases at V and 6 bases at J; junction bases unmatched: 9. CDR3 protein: CSVNSGQGVDTQYF. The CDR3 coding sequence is TGCAGCGTGAACTCCGGACAGGGGGTGGATACGCAGTATTTT.

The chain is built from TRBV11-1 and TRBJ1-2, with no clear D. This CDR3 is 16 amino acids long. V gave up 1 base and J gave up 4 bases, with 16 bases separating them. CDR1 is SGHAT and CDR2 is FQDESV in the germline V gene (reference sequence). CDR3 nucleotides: TGTGCCAGCAGCTTAGGTCGGGTAGGAGGACGCTATGGCTACACCTTC. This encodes CASSLGRVGGRYGYTF.

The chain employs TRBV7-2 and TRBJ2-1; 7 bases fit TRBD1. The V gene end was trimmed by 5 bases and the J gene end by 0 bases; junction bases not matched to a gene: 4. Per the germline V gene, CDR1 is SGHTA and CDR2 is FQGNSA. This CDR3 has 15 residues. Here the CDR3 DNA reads TGTGCCAGCAGCCAGAGACAGGGCTCCTACAATGAGCAGTTCTTC. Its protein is CASSQRQGSYNEQFF.

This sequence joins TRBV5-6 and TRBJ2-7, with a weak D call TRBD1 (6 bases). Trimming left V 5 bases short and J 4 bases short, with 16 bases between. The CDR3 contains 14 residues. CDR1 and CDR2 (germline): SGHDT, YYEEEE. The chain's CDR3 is CASREQGREYEQYF. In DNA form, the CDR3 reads TGTGCCAGCAGAGAACAGGGTAGAGAATACGAGCAGTACTTC.

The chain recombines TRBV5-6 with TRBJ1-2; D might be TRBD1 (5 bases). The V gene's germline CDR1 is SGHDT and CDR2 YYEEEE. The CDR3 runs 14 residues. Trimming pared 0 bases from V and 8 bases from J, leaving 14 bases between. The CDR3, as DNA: TGTGCCAGCAGCTTGGCCCCCAGGGTTGGGGGCTACACCTTC. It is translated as CASSLAPRVGGYTF.

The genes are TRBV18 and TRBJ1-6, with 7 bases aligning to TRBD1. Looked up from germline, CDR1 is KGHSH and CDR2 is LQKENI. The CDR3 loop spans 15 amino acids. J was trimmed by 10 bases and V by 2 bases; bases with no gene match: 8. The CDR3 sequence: CASSPVPTGDSPLHF. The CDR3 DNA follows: TGTGCCAGCTCACCAGTCCCCACAGGGGACTCACCCCTCCACTTT.

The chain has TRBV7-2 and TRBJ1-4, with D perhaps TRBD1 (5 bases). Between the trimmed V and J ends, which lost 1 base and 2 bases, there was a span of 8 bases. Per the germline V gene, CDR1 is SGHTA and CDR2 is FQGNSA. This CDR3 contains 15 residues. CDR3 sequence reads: CASSLVRGTNEKLFF. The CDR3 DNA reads TGTGCCAGCAGCTTAGTAAGGGGTACTAATGAAAAACTGTTTTTT.

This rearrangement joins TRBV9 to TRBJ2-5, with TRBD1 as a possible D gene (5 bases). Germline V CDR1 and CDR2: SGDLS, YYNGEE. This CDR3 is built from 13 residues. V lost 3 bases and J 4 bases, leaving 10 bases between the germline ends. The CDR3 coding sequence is TGTGCCAGCAGCGCCCCAGGGCTAGAGACCCAGTACTTC. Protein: CASSAPGLETQYF.

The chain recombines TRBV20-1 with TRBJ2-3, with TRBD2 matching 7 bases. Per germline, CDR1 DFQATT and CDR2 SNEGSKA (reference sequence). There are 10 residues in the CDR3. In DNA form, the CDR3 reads TGCACCACGGGGGGAGATACGCAGTATTTT. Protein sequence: CTTGGDTQYF.

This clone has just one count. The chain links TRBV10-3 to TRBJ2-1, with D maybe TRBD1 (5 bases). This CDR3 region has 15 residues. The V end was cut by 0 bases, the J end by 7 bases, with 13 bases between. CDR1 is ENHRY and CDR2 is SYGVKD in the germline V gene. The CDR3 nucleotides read TGTGCCATCAGTGAGTCGTTAGGGGAATGGAATGAGCAGTTCTTC. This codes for CAISESLGEWNEQFF.

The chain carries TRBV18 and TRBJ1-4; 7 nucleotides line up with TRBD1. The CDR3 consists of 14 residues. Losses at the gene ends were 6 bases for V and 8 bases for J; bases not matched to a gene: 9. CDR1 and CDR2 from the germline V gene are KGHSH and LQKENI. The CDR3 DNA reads TGTGCCAGCTCCCCAACAGGGGTCTTCGAAAAACTGTTTTTT. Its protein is CASSPTGVFEKLFF.

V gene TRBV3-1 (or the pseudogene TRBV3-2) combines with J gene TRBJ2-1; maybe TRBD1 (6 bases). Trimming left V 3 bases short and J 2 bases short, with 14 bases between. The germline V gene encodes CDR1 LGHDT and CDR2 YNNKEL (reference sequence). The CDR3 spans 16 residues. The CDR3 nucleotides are TGTGCCAGCAGCCAGGACAGCGGTCCCACCTACAATGAGCAGTTCTTC. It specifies CASSQDSGPTYNEQFF.

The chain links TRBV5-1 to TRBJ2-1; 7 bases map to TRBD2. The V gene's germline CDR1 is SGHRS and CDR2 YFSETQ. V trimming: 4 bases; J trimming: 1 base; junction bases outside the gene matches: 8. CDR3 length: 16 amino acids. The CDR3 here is CASSPGWGGSYNEQFF. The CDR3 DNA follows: TGCGCCAGCAGCCCCGGATGGGGGGGTTCCTACAATGAGCAGTTCTTC.

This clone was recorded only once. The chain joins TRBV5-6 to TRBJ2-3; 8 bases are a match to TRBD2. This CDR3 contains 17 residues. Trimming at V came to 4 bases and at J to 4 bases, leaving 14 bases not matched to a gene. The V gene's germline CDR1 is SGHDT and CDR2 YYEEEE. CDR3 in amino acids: CASSREGYGLEADTQYF. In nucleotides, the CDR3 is TGTGCCAGCAGCCGGGAGGGTTACGGCCTGGAGGCAGATACGCAGTATTTT. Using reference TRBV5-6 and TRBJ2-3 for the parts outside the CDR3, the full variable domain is DAGVTQSPTHLIKTRGQQVTLRCSPKSGHDTVSWYQQALGQGPQFIFQYYEEEERQRGNFPDRFSGHQFPNYSSELNVNALLLGDSALYLCASSREGYGLEADTQYFGPGTRLTVL.

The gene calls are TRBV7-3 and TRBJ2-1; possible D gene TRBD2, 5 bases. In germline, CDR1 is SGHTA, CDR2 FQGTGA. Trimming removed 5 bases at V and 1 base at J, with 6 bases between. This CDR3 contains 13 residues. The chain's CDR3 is CASSPGSYNEQFF. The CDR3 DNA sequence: TGTGCCAGCAGCCCGGGGTCCTACAATGAGCAGTTCTTC.

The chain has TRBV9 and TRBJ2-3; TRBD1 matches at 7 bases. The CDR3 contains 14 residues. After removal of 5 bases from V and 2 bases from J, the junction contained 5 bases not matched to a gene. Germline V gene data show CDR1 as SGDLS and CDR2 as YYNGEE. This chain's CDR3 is CASSVGQTTDTQYF. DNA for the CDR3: TGTGCCAGCAGTGTGGGACAGACCACAGATACGCAGTATTTT.